This T cell receptor beta chain was found in a study of identical twins. From the 5' RACE reads, TCRdb called clonotypes with MiXCR, one entry per CDR3 protein. The sample has more than 1.5 million distinct CDR3 sequences, around 29% seen once. This clonotype was picked up a small number of times. Germline values: CDR1 KGHDR, CDR2 SFDVKD. The CDR3 runs 12 residues. Between the trimmed V and J ends, which lost 6 bases and 4 bases, there was a span of 8 bases. The specimen sequenced was cord blood. The V gene is TRBV24-1, the J gene TRBJ1-2; no definite D call. This receptor was taken from a newborn girl in good health. The CDR3 loop reads CATSHDGYGYTF. DNA for the CDR3: TGTGCCACCAGTCATGACGGCTATGGCTACACCTTC.